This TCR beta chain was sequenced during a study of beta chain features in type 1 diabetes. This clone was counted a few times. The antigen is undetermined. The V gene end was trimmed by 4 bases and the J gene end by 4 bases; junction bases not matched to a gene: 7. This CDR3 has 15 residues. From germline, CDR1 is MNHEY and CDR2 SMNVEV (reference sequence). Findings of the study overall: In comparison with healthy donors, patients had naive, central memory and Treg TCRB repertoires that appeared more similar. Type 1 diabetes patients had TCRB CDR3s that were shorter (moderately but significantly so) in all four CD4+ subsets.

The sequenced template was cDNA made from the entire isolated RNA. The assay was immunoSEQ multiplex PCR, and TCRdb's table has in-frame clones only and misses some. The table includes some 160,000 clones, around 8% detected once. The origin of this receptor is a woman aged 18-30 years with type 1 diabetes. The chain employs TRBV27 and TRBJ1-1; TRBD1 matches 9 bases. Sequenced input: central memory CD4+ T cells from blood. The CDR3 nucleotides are TGTGCCAGCAGTTCTTTTGACAGGGGGGGCACTGAAGCTTTCTTT. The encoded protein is CASSSFDRGGTEAFF.